Each of the 18 T cell receptor beta chains below was sequenced from the same sample in a study of T cell repertoires in cytomegalovirus infection. From the reads, TCRdb called clonotypes with MiXCR, one entry per CDR3 protein. Of under 600,000 distinct CDR3 sequences in the sample, 15% to 20% were seen once. Sequences were obtained from CD8+ T cells from PBMCs. The receptor set was obtained from a human donor in good health (CMV status not recorded). Some clones in this sample may be carry-over from other donors' samples.

This chain uses TRBV11-2 with TRBJ1-1; the D is unclear. This CDR3 is built from 10 residues. Germline assignment: CDR1 SGHAT and CDR2 FQNNGV. The V and J ends lost 5 bases and 7 bases respectively, with 5 bases between them. The CDR3 nucleotides are TGTGCCAGCAGCAGCGATGAAGCTTTCTTT. Protein: CASSSDEAFF.

As for this clonotype: Likely a read error: the CDR3 ends without its conserved phenylalanine or tryptophan. The CDR3 spells CASSLVGLINEQFY. DNA for the CDR3: TGTGCCAGCAGCTTAGTCGGCCTGATCAATGAGCAGTTCTAC. The chain joins TRBV7-9 to TRBJ2-1; D gene unclear. CDR1 SEHNR and CDR2 FQNEAQ come from the germline V gene (reference sequence). V was cut by 1 base and J by 6 bases, with 10 bases left in between. The CDR3 consists of 14 residues.

This sequence joins TRBV12-3 or TRBV12-4 and TRBJ2-3, with a tentative D call TRBD2 (6 bases). This CDR3 is built from 14 residues. V was pared by 5 bases and J by 3 bases, with 12 bases between. The CDR3 DNA is TGTGCCAGCAGTGTCGCTAGCGCGACAGATACGCAGTATTTT. Translating gives CASSVASATDTQYF.

Concerning this clonotype: One base away lies a much larger clone, so this may be a sequencing read error. The V call is TRBV27, the J call TRBJ2-5; D not certain. V was pared by 7 bases and J by 4 bases, with 7 bases between. The CDR3 loop spans 11 amino acids. Per germline, CDR1 MNHEY and CDR2 SMNVEV (reference sequence). CDR3 amino acids: CASIFRETQYF. The CDR3 DNA follows: TGTGCCAGCATCTTCCGAGAGACCCAGTACTTC.

This clonotype was counted ten times or more. The V gene is TRBV4-1, the J gene TRBJ1-1; D might be TRBD1 (5 bases). The V end lost 7 bases, the J end lost 1 base, and 13 bases lay between the germline ends. The CDR3 loop spans 14 amino acids. The V gene's germline CDR1 is MGHRA and CDR2 YSYEKL. Here the CDR3 reads CASTSIGANTEAFF. The CDR3 DNA reads as TGCGCCAGCACCTCCATCGGGGCGAACACTGAAGCTTTCTTT.

The chain carries TRBV28 and TRBJ2-3, with 13 bases lining up with TRBD2. After removal of 5 bases from V and 5 bases from J, the junction contained 4 bases not matched to a gene. This CDR3 is built from 15 residues. In germline, CDR1 is MDHEN, CDR2 SYDVKM. The chain's CDR3 is CASSPRTSGRDTQYF. The CDR3 DNA reads TGTGCCAGCAGTCCTAGGACTAGCGGGAGAGATACGCAGTATTTT. The whole variable domain, remainder taken from reference TRBV28 and TRBJ2-3, is DVKVTQSSRYLVKRTGEKVFLECVQDMDHENMFWYRQDPGLGLRLIYFSYDVKMKEKGDIPEGYSVSREKKERFSLILESASTNQTSMYLCASSPRTSGRDTQYFGPGTRLTVL.

The chain uses TRBV19 and TRBJ2-3, with TRBD1 matching over 7 bases. The CDR3 is 16 amino acids. V dropped 3 bases and J dropped 3; count of bases not matched to a gene: 9. Germline loops: CDR1 LNHDA, CDR2 SQIVND (reference sequence). CDR3: CASSIRQGMRTDTQYF. CDR3 DNA sequence: TGTGCCAGTAGTATCAGACAGGGAATGAGGACAGATACGCAGTATTTT.

This clonotype was counted many times. This sequence joins TRBV7-6 and TRBJ2-2; D not resolved. Looked up from germline, CDR1 is SGHVS and CDR2 is FNYEAQ. This CDR3 has 14 residues. Trimming stripped 5 bases from V and 1 base from J, with 8 bases between. The CDR3 here is CASSRDLNTGELFF. The CDR3 region has the DNA TGTGCCAGCAGCCGCGATTTGAACACCGGGGAGCTGTTTTTT.

This clonotype was observed at least ten times. The rearrangement joins TRBV12-3 or TRBV12-4 to TRBJ2-5, with 14 bases identical to TRBD2. Unmatched junction bases numbered 9, after V lost 3 bases and J lost 0 bases. The CDR3 spans 19 residues. CDR3 sequence reads: CASSFTTSGGAGDQETQYF. DNA of the CDR3: TGTGCCAGCAGTTTTACGACTAGCGGGGGGGCCGGGGACCAAGAGACCCAGTACTTC.

This clonotype came up a few times. The chain links TRBV24-1 to TRBJ2-1; maybe TRBD2 (5 bases). The V and J ends lost 2 bases and 5 bases respectively, with 15 bases between them. The CDR3 is 16 residues long. The germline V gene encodes CDR1 KGHDR and CDR2 SFDVKD. In DNA form, the CDR3 reads TGTGCCACCAGTGATTGGGGAGAAACGGTCAACAATGAGCAGTTCTTC. Residues: CATSDWGETVNNEQFF.

Only a few counts were recorded for this clonotype. The J gene is TRBJ1-4, the V gene TRBV18; weak D call: TRBD1 (5 bases). This CDR3 comprises 14 residues. V lost 4 bases, J lost 7 bases, and 13 bases lay in between. Germline loops: CDR1 KGHSH, CDR2 LQKENI. The CDR3 is CASSLRVDGEKLFF. The CDR3 DNA sequence: TGTGCCAGCTCACTCAGGGTGGACGGTGAAAAACTGTTTTTT.

This clonotype was seen a handful of times. The chain is built from TRBV7-9 and TRBJ1-1, with 7 bases fitting TRBD1. The junction had 6 bases not matched to a gene; V was cut back by 5 bases and J by 3 bases. Germline assignment: CDR1 SEHNR and CDR2 FQNEAQ (reference sequence). This CDR3 region has 14 residues. CDR3 sequence: CASSRGTAYTEAFF. CDR3 coding DNA: TGTGCCAGCAGCCGAGGGACAGCTTACACTGAAGCTTTCTTT.

A few counts support this clonotype. The rearrangement links TRBV12-5 to TRBJ2-1; unclear D gene. V was pared by 2 bases and J by 4 bases, with 9 bases between. The length of the CDR3 is 14 residues. Germline V lookup: CDR1 LGHNT, CDR2 FRNRAP. CDR3 sequence reads: CASGLNSLYNEQFF. CDR3 bases: TGTGCTAGTGGTTTGAACAGCTTATACAATGAGCAGTTCTTC. Complete variable domain (other parts from reference TRBV12-5 and TRBJ2-1): DARVTQTPRHKVTEMGQEVTMRCQPILGHNTVFWYRQTMMQGLELLAYFRNRAPLDDSGMPKDRFSAEMPDATLATLKIQPSEPRDSAVYFCASGLNSLYNEQFFGPGTRLTVL.

Ten or more counts support this clonotype. The rearrangement uses TRBV12-3 or TRBV12-4 and TRBJ1-3; no clear D gene. Trimming pared 6 bases from V and 0 bases from J, leaving 12 bases between. The CDR3 contains 15 residues. CDR3 loop: CASRPGLISGNTIYF. The CDR3 bases are TGTGCCAGCAGGCCCGGACTGATCTCTGGAAACACCATATATTTT.

This clonotype was seen more than once but under ten times. This chain joins TRBV27 and TRBJ2-7, with a possible D match to TRBD2 (5 bases). Germline CDR1 and CDR2: MNHEY and SMNVEV (reference sequence). The V end lost 6 bases, the J end lost 0 bases, and 18 bases lay between the germline ends. The CDR3 has 16 residues. The CDR3 is CASSPSLGSDSYEQYF. The CDR3 coding sequence is TGTGCCAGCAGCCCCTCTCTTGGGAGTGACTCCTACGAGCAGTACTTC.

This clonotype has ten or more counts. The CDR3 loop reads CASSPDNYEQYF. Here the CDR3 DNA reads TGTGCCAGCAGCCCCGACAACTACGAGCAGTACTTC. V and J are TRBV12-3 or TRBV12-4 and TRBJ2-7; D remains unclear. Trimming removed 6 bases at V and 3 bases at J, with 9 bases between. The CDR3 contains 12 residues.

This clonotype was picked up a small number of times. The CDR3 DNA sequence: TGTGCCAGCTCACCCCCAGGGGTCGACACCGGGGAGCTGTTTTTT. It translates to CASSPPGVDTGELFF. This rearrangement joins TRBV18 to TRBJ2-2; D may be TRBD1 (6 bases). V was clipped by 3 bases and J by 3 bases, with 11 bases between them. Germline V gene lookup returns CDR1 KGHSH and CDR2 LQKENI. This CDR3 comprises 15 residues.

V and J are TRBV6-1 and TRBJ1-1; the D gene is possibly TRBD1 (5 bases). The CDR3 is 16 residues long. Trimming cost V 6 bases and J 2 bases, with 19 bases left between them. Germline V gene sequence: CDR1 MNHNS, CDR2 SASEGT. In DNA, the CDR3 is TGTGCCAGCAGCCCAGAAGGGGCGCCATTTAACACTGAAGCTTTCTTT. It encodes CASSPEGAPFNTEAFF.